This passage covers 21 T cell receptor beta chains from one sample sequenced in a study of Graves' ophthalmopathy and Graves' hyperthyroidism. RNA transcripts yielded amplified TCR beta CDR3 regions. The first round was an RT-PCR with HTBI primers, and the second round was a multiplex PCR. Each CDR3 protein gets one entry after TCRdb re-called the multiplex PCR reads with MiXCR. The profile shows nearly 400,000 distinct CDR3 sequences, around 18% of them singletons. Sequences were obtained from peripheral blood. These receptors all come from a woman aged 18-29 years with Graves' ophthalmopathy.

The CDR3 sequence is CASSLSWGTPYEQYF. In DNA, the CDR3 is TGTGCCAGCAGTTTAAGCTGGGGCACCCCCTACGAGCAGTACTTC. The V gene is TRBV12-3 or TRBV12-4, the J gene TRBJ2-7, with D tentatively TRBD1 (5 bases). The CDR3 length is 15 residues. V shed 2 bases and J shed 2 bases, with 13 bases lying between them.

This clonotype was recorded many times. This chain links TRBV6-1 with TRBJ1-1; maybe TRBD1 (5 bases). The ends were cut back, 4 bases at V and 5 bases at J, with 20 bases in the middle. The CDR3 spans 16 residues. Germline values: CDR1 MNHNS, CDR2 SASEGT. In DNA form, the CDR3 reads TGTGCCAGCAGTGCTTCCGGGGGGGGAGTCGGGACTGAAGCTTTCTTT. It translates to CASSASGGGVGTEAFF.

This clonotype has at least ten counts. The chain recombines TRBV24-1 with TRBJ2-5; possibly TRBD1 for D (6 bases). Germline CDR1 KGHDR, CDR2 SFDVKD. This CDR3 contains 15 residues. Deletions cut 3 bases from V and 2 bases from J, with 12 bases between. The CDR3 region is CATSDRTEPQETQYF. The CDR3 nucleotides are TGTGCCACCAGTGATCGGACAGAACCACAAGAGACCCAGTACTTC.

This clonotype was recorded at least ten times. The rearrangement joins TRBV7-2 to TRBJ2-5, with a tentative D call TRBD2 (5 bases). The CDR3 spans 12 residues. Germline lookup yields CDR1 SGHTA and CDR2 FQGNSA. The V end was cut by 4 bases, the J end by 2 bases, with 5 bases between. CDR3 bases: TGTGCCAGCAGCTCGGGGCAAGAGACCCAGTACTTC. Residues: CASSSGQETQYF. The whole variable domain, remainder taken from reference TRBV7-2 and TRBJ2-5, is GAGVSQSPSNKVTEKGKDVELRCDPISGHTALYWYRQSLGQGLEFLIYFQGNSAPDKSGLPSDRFSAERTGGSVSTLTIQRTQQEDSAVYLCASSSGQETQYFGPGTRLLVL.

Many counts were recorded for this clonotype. The chain recombines TRBV10-1 with TRBJ2-4; D unclear. The germline V gene encodes CDR1 WNHNN and CDR2 SYGVQD (reference sequence). Trimming stripped 3 bases from V and 4 bases from J, with 4 bases between. This CDR3 contains 12 residues. The CDR3 reads CASSDGKNIQYF. The CDR3 bases are TGCGCCAGCAGTGACGGGAAAAACATTCAGTACTTC.

This clonotype appeared a few times. This chain links TRBV11-2 with TRBJ2-7; 15 bases are shared with TRBD2. CDR3 length equals 18 residues. Trimming removed 5 bases from V and 6 bases from J; junction bases left unmatched: 14. Germline lookup yields CDR1 SGHAT and CDR2 FQNNGV. This CDR3 reads CASSPRLRTSGRGVEQYF. CDR3 nucleotide sequence: TGTGCCAGCAGCCCGCGGTTAAGGACTAGCGGGAGGGGAGTCGAGCAGTACTTC.

This clonotype was picked up many times. This chain joins TRBV5-1 and TRBJ1-1, with no clear D. V lost 2 bases and J lost 1, with 9 bases in between. The CDR3 extends over 14 amino acids. The V gene's germline CDR1 is SGHRS and CDR2 YFSETQ. CDR3 protein: CASSFQPENTEAFF. The CDR3 nucleotides are TGCGCCAGCAGCTTCCAGCCGGAGAACACTGAAGCTTTCTTT. The full variable domain, completed using reference TRBV5-1 and TRBJ1-1, is KAGVTQTPRYLIKTRGQQVTLSCSPISGHRSVSWYQQTPGQGLQFLFEYFSETQRNKGNFPGRFSGRQFSNSRSEMNVSTLELGDSALYLCASSFQPENTEAFFGQGTRLTVV.

This clonotype was found many times. The chain couples TRBV29-1 to TRBJ2-5, with a tentative D call TRBD1 (6 bases). Germline V gene sequence: CDR1 SQVTM, CDR2 ANQGSEA. Trimming pared 7 bases from V and 5 bases from J, leaving 8 bases between. The CDR3 extends over 10 amino acids. The CDR3 sequence is CSGQEETQYF. The CDR3 DNA reads TGCAGCGGACAGGAGGAGACCCAGTACTTC.

This clonotype was seen at least ten times. The genes are TRBV15 and TRBJ2-7; D remains ambiguous. This CDR3 comprises 13 residues. Germline CDR1 reads LNHNV; CDR2 reads YYDKDF (reference sequence). Trimming cost V 1 base and J 5 bases, with 9 bases left between them. The CDR3 is CATSRGLVDEQYF. For the CDR3, the DNA is TGTGCCACCAGCAGAGGTTTGGTCGACGAGCAGTACTTC.

This clonotype was counted at least ten times. The rearrangement joins TRBV6-4 to TRBJ1-1; the match to TRBD1 covers 12 bases. CDR3 length: 17 amino acids. Per germline, CDR1 MRHNA and CDR2 SNTAGT. Trimming removed 5 bases from V and 6 bases from J; junction bases left unmatched: 13. CDR3 sequence (DNA): TGTGCCAGCAGTCCGCCTAGGGGGACAGGGGGCCACGCTGAAGCTTTCTTT. Protein sequence: CASSPPRGTGGHAEAFF.

This clonotype was counted at least ten times. The CDR3: CASSLTSGPGDNEQFF. Here the CDR3 DNA reads TGTGCCAGCAGCTTGACTAGCGGGCCAGGCGACAATGAGCAGTTCTTC. The V gene is TRBV7-2, the J gene TRBJ2-1, with TRBD2 matching over 10 bases. This CDR3 spans 16 amino acids. The V gene end was trimmed by 3 bases and the J gene end by 5 bases; junction bases not matched to a gene: 7. CDR1 and CDR2 (germline): SGHTA, FQGNSA.

This clonotype came up many times. The J gene is TRBJ2-7, the V gene TRBV6-2 or TRBV6-3; TRBD1 matches 9 bases. J gave up 6 bases and V 3 bases, and 9 bases lay outside the gene matches. There are 15 residues in the CDR3. Germline values: CDR1 MNHEY, CDR2 SVGEGT. The CDR3 DNA follows: TGTGCCAGCAGTTATCTCGGACAGGGGATGGGCGAGCAGTACTTC. This translates into CASSYLGQGMGEQYF.

The chain joins TRBV28 to TRBJ2-7; D possibly corresponds to TRBD1 (6 bases). This CDR3 has 15 amino acids. CDR1 is MDHEN and CDR2 is SYDVKM in the germline V gene. V lost 3 bases and J 2 bases, leaving 14 bases between the germline ends. CDR3 amino acids: CASSFYRAFPYEQYF. In DNA, the CDR3 is TGTGCCAGCAGTTTTTACAGGGCCTTCCCCTACGAGCAGTACTTC.

There are many counts of this clonotype. This chain uses TRBV12-3 or TRBV12-4 with TRBJ1-1; D not resolved. The ends were cut back, 7 bases at V and 1 base at J, with 7 bases in the middle. The CDR3 has 12 amino acids. The CDR3: CASKESNTEAFF. DNA of the CDR3: TGTGCCAGCAAGGAATCGAACACTGAAGCTTTCTTT.

Many counts were recorded for this clonotype. The chain employs TRBV6-2 or TRBV6-3 and TRBJ1-1; possible D gene TRBD1, 6 bases. This CDR3 region has 12 residues. Germline V CDR1 and CDR2: MNHEY, SVGEGT. V lost 6 bases and J 7 bases, leaving 12 bases between the germline ends. The CDR3 here is CASRIQGVEAFF. DNA for the CDR3: TGTGCCAGCAGGATACAGGGTGTTGAAGCTTTCTTT.

This clonotype was seen ten or more times. The chain carries TRBV27 and TRBJ1-3; 7 nucleotides agree with TRBD1. The germline CDR1 and CDR2 sequences are MNHEY and SMNVEV (reference sequence). This CDR3 region has 12 residues. V lost 7 bases, J lost 4 bases, and 1 base stayed unmatched. The CDR3 here is CASMDRGNTIYF. The CDR3 bases are TGTGCCAGCATGGACAGGGGAAACACCATATATTTT.

This clonotype was detected many times. The V and J genes are TRBV5-1 and TRBJ1-6; D possibly corresponds to TRBD1 (6 bases). Germline V gene lookup returns CDR1 SGHRS and CDR2 YFSETQ. The V and J ends lost 3 bases and 9 bases respectively, with 13 bases between them. The CDR3 totals 14 residues. In nucleotides, the CDR3 is TGCGCCAGCAGCTCGCCGGACAGTAGTTCACCCCTCCACTTT. Protein product: CASSSPDSSSPLHF.

This clonotype was seen many times. The J gene is TRBJ2-7, the V gene TRBV28; 8 nucleotides line up with TRBD1. The germline CDR1 and CDR2 sequences are MDHEN and SYDVKM. J was trimmed by 3 bases and V by 5 bases; bases with no gene match: 9. The CDR3 extends over 15 amino acids. CDR3 in amino acids: CASSAQGASNYEQYF. The CDR3 DNA follows: TGTGCCAGCAGTGCCCAGGGGGCTAGCAACTACGAGCAGTACTTC. Based on the CDR3 plus reference TRBV28 and TRBJ2-7, the full variable domain is DVKVTQSSRYLVKRTGEKVFLECVQDMDHENMFWYRQDPGLGLRLIYFSYDVKMKEKGDIPEGYSVSREKKERFSLILESASTNQTSMYLCASSAQGASNYEQYFGPGTRLTVT.

The chain carries TRBV6-1 and TRBJ1-5; 10 bases are shared with TRBD1. The ends lost 6 bases at V and 5 bases at J; junction bases unmatched: 7. Germline V gene sequence: CDR1 MNHNS, CDR2 SASEGT. The CDR3 spans 15 residues. The CDR3 is CASRRTGTGDQPQHF. CDR3 DNA: TGTGCCAGCAGGCGAACCGGGACAGGGGATCAGCCCCAGCATTTT.

This clonotype was found many times. The rearrangement uses TRBV5-1 and TRBJ2-5; D remains unclear. From germline, CDR1 is SGHRS and CDR2 YFSETQ. The CDR3 spans 13 residues. CDR3 nucleotide sequence: TGCACCCGGGCAGACCCGTACCAAGAGACCCAGTACTTC. This codes for CTRADPYQETQYF.

This clonotype was detected ten times or more. The chain joins TRBV12-3 or TRBV12-4 to TRBJ2-7, with 8 bases fitting TRBD2. The CDR3 runs to 14 residues. Losses at the gene ends were 4 bases for V and 4 bases for J; bases not matched to a gene: 6. CDR3 residues: CASSSRGGGYEQYF. CDR3 DNA: TGTGCCAGCAGTTCCAGGGGCGGGGGGTACGAGCAGTACTTC.